This TCR beta chain was recovered during a study of a mutant IDH1 vaccine in newly diagnosed glioma. The wider study: Weeks 1, 3, 5, 7, 11, 15, 19 and 23 were when patients received their eight vaccinations.

Stated time point: week 11, during vaccination. Each vaccine dose was 300 ug of mutant IDH1 20-mer peptide, with topical imiquimod. Libraries were prepared by immunoSEQ multiplex PCR; TCRdb keeps only in-frame clonotypes and omits some of them. The table records fewer than 75,000 clones, approximately 84% of them present only once. Whole-study findings and limits: Vaccination elicited immune responses in approximately 93% of patients.

V lost 0 bases to trimming and J lost 4 bases; unmatched junction nucleotides: 4. CDR3 length: 16 residues. The germline V gene has CDR1 MNHNY and CDR2 SVGAGI (reference sequence). For this clone: The antigen is not known.

This TCR was sampled from a woman aged 50 to 60 with glioma. V is TRBV6-6 and J is TRBJ2-7; 12 positions agree with TRBD1. Here the sequenced sample was PBMCs, taken from a glioma patient whose treatment included an IDH1 peptide vaccine. The CDR3 protein is CASSYSGDRGLYEQYF. As DNA, the CDR3 is TGTGCCAGCAGTTACTCGGGGGACAGGGGGCTTTACGAGCAGTACTTC.